What follows describes a single T cell receptor (beta chain). This entry is derived from a study of shared T cell receptors in the human thymus. Generated by immunoSEQ multiplex PCR, the TCRdb table keeps only in-frame clones and is missing some. Here the sample spans about 380,000 clones, approximately 95% being singletons. With 8 bases clipped from V and 2 bases from J, the junction kept 14 bases outside the gene matches. Germline V gene data show CDR1 as MGHDK and CDR2 as SYGVNS. The length of the CDR3 is 16 residues. The rearrangement links TRBV25-1 to TRBJ2-7; 8 bases are a match to TRBD1. The sequenced sample consisted of thymocytes. The clonotype originates from a human donor. DNA for the CDR3: TGTGCCAGCTCGAGGGAAGACAGGGGCCTCCCCTACGAGCAGTACTTC. Its translation: CASSREDRGLPYEQYF.